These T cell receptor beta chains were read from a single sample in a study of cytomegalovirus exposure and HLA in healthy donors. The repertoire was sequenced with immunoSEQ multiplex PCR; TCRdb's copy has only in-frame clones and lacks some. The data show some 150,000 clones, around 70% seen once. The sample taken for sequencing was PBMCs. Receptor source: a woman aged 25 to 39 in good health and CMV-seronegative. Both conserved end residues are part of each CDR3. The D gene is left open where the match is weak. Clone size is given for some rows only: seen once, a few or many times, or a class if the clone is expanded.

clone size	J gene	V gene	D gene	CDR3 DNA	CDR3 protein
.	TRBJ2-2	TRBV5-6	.	TGTGCCAGCAGCTCAGACAGAAGAGGCACCGGGGAGCTGTTTTTT	CASSSDRRGTGELFF
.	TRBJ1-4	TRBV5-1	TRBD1	TGCGCCAGCAGCCTGGACAGGGGAGAGGAAAAACTGTTTTTT	CASSLDRGEEKLFF
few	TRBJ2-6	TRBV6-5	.	TGTGCCAGCATGTGGAGCTCTGGGGCCAACGTCCTGACTTTC	CASMWSSGANVLTF
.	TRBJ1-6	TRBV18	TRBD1	TGTGCCAGCTCACCACGGGGACAGTCGAGCTCCTATAATTCACCCCTCCACTTT	CASSPRGQSSSYNSPLHF
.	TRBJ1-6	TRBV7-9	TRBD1	TGTGCCAGCAGCCTCGGGACAGGGGGCCCCAATTCACCCCTCCACTTT	CASSLGTGGPNSPLHF
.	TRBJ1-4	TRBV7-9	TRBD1	TGTGCCAGCAGCGCGTACCTCTACAGGGGGGGGGAAAAACTGTTTTTT	CASSAYLYRGGEKLFF
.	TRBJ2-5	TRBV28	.	TGTGCCAGCAGTTTAGCAGGGCCAGGGGAGACCCAGTACTTC	CASSLAGPGETQYF
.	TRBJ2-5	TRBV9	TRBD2	TGTGCCAGCAGCCTCGGGACTAGCGGAAATCAAGAGACCCAGTACTTC	CASSLGTSGNQETQYF
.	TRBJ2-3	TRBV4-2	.	TGTGCCAGCAGCCAAGAGACGGTCGGGGTAACTCATACGCAGTATTTT	CASSQETVGVTHTQYF
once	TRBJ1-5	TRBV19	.	TGTGCCAGTCAAAGTGGACAGCCGACCGTAGACCAGCCCCAGCATTTT	CASQSGQPTVDQPQHF
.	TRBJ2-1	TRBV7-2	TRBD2	TGTGCCAGCAGCTCGGTAGCGGGGAGCTCCTACAATGAGCAGTTCTTC	CASSSVAGSSYNEQFF
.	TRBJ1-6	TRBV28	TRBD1	TGTGCCAGCAGGGTACAGGGGGCAGGTTCACCCCTCCACTTT	CASRVQGAGSPLHF
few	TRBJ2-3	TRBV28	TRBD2	TGTGCCAGCAGTTCCAGCGGGAGCAAATTCGATACGCAGTATTTT	CASSSSGSKFDTQYF
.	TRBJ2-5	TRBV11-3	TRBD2	TGTGCCAGCAGCCCAACCTGGACTAGCGGGAAAGAGACCCAGTACTTC	CASSPTWTSGKETQYF
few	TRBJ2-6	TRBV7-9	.	TGTGCCAGCAGCTTGGGCCTTGGGGCCAACGTCCTGACTTTC	CASSLGLGANVLTF
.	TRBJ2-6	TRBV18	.	TGTGCCAGCTCACCTCAGGGATCTGGGGCCAACGTCCTGACTTTC	CASSPQGSGANVLTF
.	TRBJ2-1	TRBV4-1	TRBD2	TGCGCCAGCGGGCTGGGGGGACTAGCGGGGGTTGAGCAGTTCTTC	CASGLGGLAGVEQFF
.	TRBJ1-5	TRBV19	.	TGTGCCAGTAGTATAGATGAGGAAGTGGGCAATCAGCCCCAGCATTTT	CASSIDEEVGNQPQHF
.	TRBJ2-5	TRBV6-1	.	TGTGCCATCTCGACTGTACCCCAAGAGACCCAGTACTTC	CAISTVPQETQYF
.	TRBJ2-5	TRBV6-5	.	TGTGCCAGCAGTTTTTTGGGGAGGGAGACCCAGTACTTC	CASSFLGRETQYF
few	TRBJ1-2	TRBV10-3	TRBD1	TGTGCCATCACCAGGGGGCCGAGGGATGGCTACACCTTC	CAITRGPRDGYTF
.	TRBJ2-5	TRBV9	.	TGTGCCAGCAGCGTAGCTACTAGTGTCCAGACCCAGTACTTC	CASSVATSVQTQYF
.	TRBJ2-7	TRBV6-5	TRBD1	TGTGCCAGCAGATCGATAGGGACAGCCTACGAGCAGTACTTC	CASRSIGTAYEQYF
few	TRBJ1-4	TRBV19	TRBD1	TGTGCCAGTACCAAAAGGGGACAGGGAGGTGAAAAACTGTTTTTT	CASTKRGQGGEKLFF
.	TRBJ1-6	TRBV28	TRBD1	TGTGCCAGCAGTTTGGGACAGGGGGCGGGTTCACCCCTCCACTTT	CASSLGQGAGSPLHF